One and the same sample provided the 28 T cell receptor beta chains below, sequenced in a study of Ad26.COV2.S vaccination and SARS-CoV-2 variants (dated by TCRdb to the early 2020s). The library was generated by the immunoSEQ multiplex PCR assay. TCRdb carries this immuneACCESS record with in-frame sequences only. Its versions omit some clonotypes, under half of them owing to an unresolved V gene in the studies checked, with the rest unexplained. A total of over 400,000 clones appear in this sample, approximately 90% of them only once. In total, the top ten clones hold over 1.5% of the sample. What this sample's treatment or condition label stands for: some 19 received Ad26.COV2.S at low or high dose, single or two shots; roughly five received placebo; per-sample allocation not given. Repertoires of vaccine and placebo recipients were sequenced from samples taken on day 63 after the first injection.

The material was peripheral blood, obtained in a trial of Ad26.COV2.S vaccine versus placebo. The receptors derive from a person between 18 and 59 years old who received the Ad26.COV2.S COVID-19 vaccine or a placebo.

V usage is TRBV30 and J usage is TRBJ2-3; D is uncertain. CDR3 length: 14 residues. Trimming took 2 bases from V and 3 from J, leaving 12 bases between them. From germline, CDR1 is GTSNPN and CDR2 SVGIG (reference sequence). The CDR3 reads CAWSLGKVTDTQYF. The CDR3, as DNA: TGTGCCTGGAGTCTGGGGAAGGTGACAGATACGCAGTATTTT.

The chain employs TRBV19 and TRBJ1-5; D not certain. V gave up 6 bases and J gave up 11 bases, with 14 bases separating them. Germline V gene sequence: CDR1 LNHDA, CDR2 SQIVND (reference sequence). This CDR3 is built from 12 residues. CDR3 in DNA: TGTGCCAGTAGCCTCCTAATCGGGGCCCAGCATTTT. It codes for CASSLLIGAQHF.

V is TRBV7-2 and J is TRBJ1-1; D perhaps matches TRBD1 (5 bases). Germline CDR1 and CDR2: SGHTA and FQGNSA. Trimming shortened V by 0 bases and J by 1 base, and 9 bases separated the two germline ends. This CDR3 has 15 residues. CDR3 loop: CASSLATAKNTEAFF. CDR3 coding DNA: TGTGCCAGCAGCTTAGCGACAGCCAAGAACACTGAAGCTTTCTTT.

This chain links TRBV15 with TRBJ1-1; D gene ambiguous. V lost 4 bases and J lost 6, with 12 bases in between. Germline CDR1 and CDR2: LNHNV and YYDKDF (reference sequence). CDR3 length equals 13 residues. CDR3 residues: CATSIPGEAEAFF. CDR3 bases: TGTGCCACCAGCATCCCGGGTGAGGCTGAAGCTTTCTTT. The entire variable domain, with the rest obtained from reference TRBV15 and TRBJ1-1, is as follows: DAMVIQNPRYQVTQFGKPVTLSCSQTLNHNVMYWYQQKSSQAPKLLFHYYDKDFNNEADTPDNFQSRRPNTSFCFLDIRSPGLGDTAMYLCATSIPGEAEAFFGQGTRLTVV.

The genes are TRBV25-1 and TRBJ1-5; 9 nucleotides agree with TRBD1. The ends lost 1 base at V and 1 base at J; junction bases unmatched: 8. This CDR3 has 18 residues. Germline V gene sequence: CDR1 MGHDK, CDR2 SYGVNS. CDR3 DNA: TGTGCCAGCAGTGAATGTCTACGGGACAGGGTCAGCAATCAGCCCCAGCATTTT. Translation: CASSECLRDRVSNQPQHF.

This rearrangement joins TRBV5-4 to TRBJ2-7; TRBD2 is a possible D gene (6 bases). The V gene lost 3 bases and the J gene lost 2 bases, with 18 bases spanning the gap. The CDR3 is 16 residues long. Germline V gene sequence: CDR1 SGHNT, CDR2 YYREEE (reference sequence). The CDR3 sequence is CASSSGLLRGTYEQYF. The CDR3 DNA sequence: TGTGCCAGCAGCTCGGGACTTCTTAGGGGAACCTACGAGCAGTACTTC.

The V gene is TRBV3-1 (or the pseudogene TRBV3-2), the J gene TRBJ2-7; D not resolved. The V end was cut by 3 bases, the J end by 6 bases, with 12 bases between. CDR1 is LGHDT and CDR2 is YNNKEL in the germline V gene (reference sequence). CDR3 size: 13 residues. The CDR3: CASSQRLDSEQYF. The CDR3 nucleotides read TGTGCCAGCAGCCAGAGGTTAGATTCCGAGCAGTACTTC.

The chain links TRBV27 to TRBJ2-1; D might be TRBD1 or TRBD2, each matching 5 bases. The length of the CDR3 is 15 residues. V was clipped by 0 bases and J by 4 bases, with 10 bases between them. Germline CDR1 reads MNHEY; CDR2 reads SMNVEV (reference sequence). DNA of the CDR3: TGTGCCAGCAGTTTATCGACAGAGGGGTACAATGAGCAGTTCTTC. Protein sequence: CASSLSTEGYNEQFF.

The chain has TRBV7-9 and TRBJ1-5; D gene uncertain. Between the trimmed V and J ends, which lost 1 base and 4 bases, there was a span of 11 bases. Germline V CDR1 and CDR2: SEHNR, FQNEAQ (reference sequence). The CDR3 runs to 15 residues. The CDR3: CASSLGGVGNQPQHF. Here the CDR3 DNA reads TGTGCCAGCAGCTTAGGGGGTGTGGGTAATCAGCCCCAGCATTTT.

J is TRBJ1-2 and V is TRBV28; D unclear. V was shortened by 8 bases and J by 2 bases, with 9 bases between the two germline ends. Germline CDR1 is MDHEN and CDR2 is SYDVKM. The CDR3 sequence is 12 residues long. The CDR3 nucleotides read TGTGCCAGCTTCCCGGCGAACTATGGCTACACCTTC. Residues: CASFPANYGYTF.

The sample holds one count of this clone. This sequence joins TRBV5-6 and TRBJ2-7, with D maybe TRBD1 (6 bases). CDR1 is SGHDT and CDR2 is YYEEEE in the germline V gene. V gave up 4 bases and J gave up 0 bases, with 23 bases separating them. The CDR3 sequence is 18 residues long. CDR3 sequence: CASSSLTSGTTSSYEQYF. The CDR3 DNA is TGTGCCAGCAGCAGCTTAACCTCCGGGACAACAAGCTCCTACGAGCAGTACTTC. The whole variable domain, filled in from reference TRBV5-6 and TRBJ2-7, reads DAGVTQSPTHLIKTRGQQVTLRCSPKSGHDTVSWYQQALGQGPQFIFQYYEEEERQRGNFPDRFSGHQFPNYSSELNVNALLLGDSALYLCASSSLTSGTTSSYEQYFGPGTRLTVT.

The genes are TRBV30 and TRBJ1-2; tentative D call: TRBD1 (5 bases). V lost 7 bases and J lost 1, with 16 bases in between. This CDR3 has 14 residues. Looked up from germline, CDR1 is GTSNPN and CDR2 is SVGIG (reference sequence). As DNA, the CDR3 is TGTGCCTCTAAAACGGCCAGGGTTAACTATGGCTACACCTTC. It translates to CASKTARVNYGYTF.

CDR3 DNA: TGTGCCAGCAGCCCAAGGACTAAAAACACAGATACGCAGTATTTT. It codes for CASSPRTKNTDTQYF. The chain is built from TRBV7-2 and TRBJ2-3, with D perhaps TRBD2 (6 bases). CDR1 and CDR2 from the germline V gene are SGHTA and FQGNSA. The CDR3 is 15 residues long. V dropped 5 bases and J dropped 2 bases, with 14 bases sitting between them.

This chain joins TRBV18 and TRBJ2-3; D uncertain. Germline CDR1 and CDR2: KGHSH and LQKENI. Deletions cut 2 bases from V and 7 bases from J, with 7 bases between. The CDR3 extends over 12 amino acids. DNA for the CDR3: TGTGCCAGCTCACCAGATGGGTATACGCAGTATTTT. This encodes CASSPDGYTQYF. The full variable domain, completed using reference TRBV18 and TRBJ2-3, is NAGVMQNPRHLVRRRGQEARLRCSPMKGHSHVYWYRQLPEEGLKFMVYLQKENIIDESGMPKERFSAEFPKEGPSILRIQQVVRGDSAAYFCASSPDGYTQYFGPGTRLTVL.

Turning to this clone: The sample contains more than one DNA sequence encoding this CDR3. The V and J genes are TRBV10-1 and TRBJ2-1, with D perhaps matching TRBD1 (5 bases). V lost 0 bases and J 0 bases, leaving 9 bases between the germline ends. There are 16 residues in the CDR3. Per germline, CDR1 WNHNN and CDR2 SYGVQD (reference sequence). The CDR3 DNA reads as TGCGCCAGCAGTGAGTCTGCAGGGTCCTCCTACAATGAGCAGTTCTTC. Encoded protein: CASSESAGSSYNEQFF.

The V gene is TRBV6-2 or TRBV6-3, the J gene TRBJ1-2; TRBD1 matches 10 bases. Losses at the gene ends were 5 bases for V and 4 bases for J; bases not matched to a gene: 7. The CDR3 is 15 amino acids. The germline V gene has CDR1 MNHEY and CDR2 SVGEGT. CDR3 residues: CASSTAGTGVYGYTF. The DNA of the CDR3 is TGTGCCAGCAGTACGGCCGGGACAGGGGTCTATGGCTACACCTTC.

The V gene is TRBV6-4, the J gene TRBJ1-2, with D unclear. CDR3 length equals 14 residues. Germline CDR1 is MRHNA and CDR2 is SNTAGT. V was cut by 6 bases and J by 2 bases, with 13 bases left in between. The CDR3 nucleotides are TGTGCCAGCAGGCCGTCTGGGCAGAACTATGGCTACACCTTC. Its protein product is CASRPSGQNYGYTF.

The chain has TRBV6-7 and TRBJ2-2, with D perhaps TRBD1 (6 bases). TRBV6-7 is treated as an ORF (open reading frame) with a function not yet certain. The ends were cut back, 7 bases at V and 9 bases at J, with 30 bases in the middle. This CDR3 has 18 amino acids. CDR3 bases: TGTGCCAGCACTATACCGACCGGGACAAACTTCCTCGAGCGGGAGCTGTTTTTT. Encoded protein: CASTIPTGTNFLERELFF.

CDR3 residues: CASSLQRGYEQYF. CDR3 nucleotide sequence: TGTGCCAGCAGCTTGCAGCGGGGGTACGAGCAGTACTTC. This chain uses TRBV5-6 with TRBJ2-7, with 8 bases identical to TRBD2. From germline, CDR1 is SGHDT and CDR2 YYEEEE. V shed 1 base, J shed 4 bases, and the junction held 1 base outside the gene matches. The CDR3 loop spans 13 amino acids.

This chain uses TRBV18 with TRBJ2-7, with TRBD2 as a possible D gene (5 bases). Germline CDR1 and CDR2: KGHSH and LQKENI. With 8 bases removed from V and 4 bases from J, the gap between germline ends came to 9 bases. The CDR3 is 11 amino acids. CDR3 loop: CASRGSYEQYF. The CDR3 nucleotides are TGTGCCAGCCGGGGATCTTACGAGCAGTACTTC.

This chain uses TRBV5-4 with TRBJ2-3; 11 bases map to TRBD2. The CDR3 contains 15 residues. V trimming: 5 bases; J trimming: 2 bases; junction bases outside the gene matches: 4. Per germline, CDR1 SGHNT and CDR2 YYREEE (reference sequence). CDR3 residues: CASSRSGGATDTQYF. CDR3 nucleotide sequence: TGTGCCAGCAGTCGTAGCGGGGGGGCCACAGATACGCAGTATTTT.

J is TRBJ2-5 and V is TRBV13, with TRBD2 matching over 12 bases. The junction had 5 bases not matched to a gene; V was cut back by 1 base and J by 5 bases. This CDR3 has 16 residues. Germline CDR1 is PRHDT and CDR2 is FYEKMQ (reference sequence). The CDR3 loop reads CASSLERLAGVETQYF. CDR3 DNA: TGTGCCAGCAGCTTAGAACGACTAGCGGGGGTGGAGACCCAGTACTTC.

CDR3 in DNA: TGTGCCACGAAACAGGTTTATGGCTACACCTTC. It translates to CATKQVYGYTF. The chain carries TRBV2 and TRBJ1-2, with D tentatively TRBD1 (5 bases). Per germline, CDR1 SNHLY and CDR2 FYNNEI. This CDR3 comprises 11 residues. V was cut by 10 bases and J by 5 bases, with 11 bases left in between.

This chain links TRBV4-1 with TRBJ2-7, with D possibly being TRBD2 (5 bases). The CDR3 consists of 13 residues. The germline CDR1 and CDR2 sequences are MGHRA and YSYEKL. With 0 bases removed from V and 6 bases from J, the gap between germline ends came to 9 bases. This CDR3 reads CASSQDRGSEQYF. In nucleotides, the CDR3 is TGCGCCAGCAGCCAAGATAGAGGGAGCGAGCAGTACTTC.

The chain uses TRBV9 and TRBJ2-1; 10 bases fit TRBD2. CDR3 length: 16 residues. V shed 0 bases and J 8 bases; nucleotides not matched to a gene: 8. Germline V lookup: CDR1 SGDLS, CDR2 YYNGEE. DNA of the CDR3: TGTGCCAGCAGCGTAGCAGGACTAGCGGCTTTGGATGAGCAGTTCTTC. Amino acids: CASSVAGLAALDEQFF. Based on the CDR3 plus reference TRBV9 and TRBJ2-1, the full variable domain is DSGVTQTPKHLITATGQRVTLRCSPRSGDLSVYWYQQSLDQGLQFLIQYYNGEERAKGNILERFSAQQFPDLHSELNLSSLELGDSALYFCASSVAGLAALDEQFFGPGTRLTVL.

The gene calls are TRBV11-2 and TRBJ1-5, with TRBD1 identical over 7 bases. The CDR3 spans 14 residues. Germline loops: CDR1 SGHAT, CDR2 FQNNGV. After removal of 3 bases from V and 6 bases from J, the junction contained 5 bases not matched to a gene. The DNA for the CDR3 is TGTGCCAGCAGCTTGACAGGGTCGACTCAGCCCCAGCATTTT. Its translation is CASSLTGSTQPQHF.

The chain uses TRBV7-9 and TRBJ1-4, with D possibly being TRBD1 (5 bases). This CDR3 region has 15 residues. V was shortened by 6 bases and J by 1 base, with 12 bases between the two germline ends. The V gene's germline CDR1 is SEHNR and CDR2 FQNEAQ (reference sequence). The CDR3 bases are TGTGCCAGCAGTTCGGGGGTCGAAACTAATGAAAAACTGTTTTTT. It encodes CASSSGVETNEKLFF.

This rearrangement joins TRBV30 to TRBJ2-1, with 8 bases that match TRBD2. This CDR3 contains 15 residues. V lost 1 base, J lost 6 bases, and 8 bases stayed unmatched. The V gene's germline CDR1 is GTSNPN and CDR2 SVGIG (reference sequence). The CDR3: CAWSDPGLVPNEQFF. The CDR3 bases are TGTGCCTGGAGTGATCCGGGACTAGTCCCCAATGAGCAGTTCTTC.